This TCR beta chain appears in the sequencing data of a study of molecular identifiers for immune sequencing clone quantification. General study results and limits: Identical TCR molecules can share a barcode, and this sharing could underestimate highly expanded clone sizes.

The germline gives CDR1 MNHEY, CDR2 SMNVEV (reference sequence). Trimming cost V 1 base and J 1 base, with 7 bases left between them. There are 14 residues in the CDR3. About this clonotype itself: Antigen specificity is unknown.

Previously published methods and listed TCR primers were used for the bulk TCR libraries. TCRdb reprocessed the PCR reads with MiXCR, giving one entry per CDR3 protein. This table holds fewer than 70,000 distinct CDR3 sequences, 15% to 20% found once. The sample consisted of naive CD8+ T cells from blood, with Jurkat cell RNA spiked in. The subset was: FACS-sorted CD8+CD4-CCR7+CD45RA+ naive T cells. J is TRBJ2-5 and V is TRBV27; no clear D. The sequence was obtained from a human donor in good health. Some libraries in this study had Jurkat cell RNA spiked in. The CDR3 nucleotides are TGTGCCAGCAGTTTATTGGGGATCCAAGAGACCCAGTACTTC. Encoded protein: CASSLLGIQETQYF.